Below are 20 T cell receptor beta chains sequenced from a single sample in a study of control samples from healthy donors and cancer patients. Here immunoSEQ multiplex PCR was the method, and the copy in TCRdb shows in-frame clones only, minus some. The sample has 20,000 to 25,000 clones, 70% to 90% seen once. The sequenced material came from PBMCs. The receptors originated from a woman in her fifties or sixties with head and neck cancer.

This clone was detected only a few times. V and J are TRBV20-1 and TRBJ1-5; D unresolved. Between the trimmed V and J ends, which lost 4 bases and 5 bases, there was a span of 3 bases. Germline assignment: CDR1 DFQATT and CDR2 SNEGSKA (reference sequence). The CDR3 sequence is 10 residues long. The CDR3: CSANDQPQHF. CDR3 bases: TGCAGTGCTAATGATCAGCCCCAGCATTTT.

The J gene is TRBJ2-1, the V gene TRBV5-1, with a weak D call TRBD1 (7 bases). V shed 3 bases and J shed 2 bases, with 15 bases lying between them. This CDR3 region has 16 residues. Germline CDR1 and CDR2: SGHRS and YFSETQ. CDR3 protein: CASSWGDRGAYNEQFF. The CDR3 bases are TGCGCCAGCAGCTGGGGGGACAGAGGGGCCTACAATGAGCAGTTCTTC.

This chain connects TRBV6-5 to TRBJ2-7; possible D gene TRBD1, 6 bases. Per germline, CDR1 MNHEY and CDR2 SVGAGI. The CDR3 consists of 13 residues. The V end lost 6 bases, the J end lost 2 bases, and 11 bases lay between the germline ends. The CDR3 region has the DNA TGTGCCAGCAGGGGGACATTCCCCTACGAGCAGTACTTC. Translation: CASRGTFPYEQYF.

The chain recombines TRBV5-1 with TRBJ1-1; D is possibly TRBD1 (5 bases). The CDR3 is made up of 14 amino acids. The V end was cut by 7 bases, the J end by 5 bases, with 18 bases between. Germline CDR1 reads SGHRS; CDR2 reads YFSETQ. The CDR3 region is CASGGTAGGTEAFF. As DNA, the CDR3 is TGCGCCAGCGGCGGGACCGCCGGGGGGACTGAAGCTTTCTTT.

The V call is TRBV29-1, the J call TRBJ2-1; 12 bases match TRBD2. The CDR3 sequence is 14 residues long. Germline V gene sequence: CDR1 SQVTM, CDR2 ANQGSEA. The V and J ends lost 5 bases and 7 bases, in that order; junction bases with no gene match: 6. The CDR3 protein is CSVPGLAGRNEQFF. The CDR3 bases are TGCAGCGTTCCCGGACTAGCGGGAAGGAATGAGCAGTTCTTC.

The chain joins TRBV3-1 (or the pseudogene TRBV3-2) to TRBJ1-3; D gene unclear. Germline values: CDR1 LGHDT, CDR2 YNNKEL (reference sequence). Trimming removed 5 bases at V and 3 bases at J, with 17 bases between. The CDR3 has 16 amino acids. CDR3 in DNA: TGTGCCAGCAGCTCCTCCGGCGTACGGTATGGAAACACCATATATTTT. This gives the protein CASSSSGVRYGNTIYF.

This chain connects TRBV7-3 to TRBJ1-1; perhaps TRBD1 as D (5 bases). Germline loops: CDR1 SGHTA, CDR2 FQGTGA. The CDR3 consists of 14 residues. The ends were cut back, 5 bases at V and 6 bases at J, with 16 bases in the middle. Here the CDR3 reads CASSPGPGEAEAFF. Here the CDR3 DNA reads TGTGCCAGCAGCCCGGGCCCGGGGGAGGCTGAAGCTTTCTTT.

The chain combines TRBV27 with TRBJ1-1; D is perhaps TRBD1 (5 bases). Trimming took off 2 bases at V and 1 base at J, with 14 bases between the two ends. This CDR3 has 16 residues. CDR1 is MNHEY and CDR2 is SMNVEV in the germline V gene (reference sequence). The CDR3 DNA reads as TGTGCCAGCAGTTTACAGGGCCTCCCACGGAACACTGAAGCTTTCTTT. It yields the protein CASSLQGLPRNTEAFF.

V is TRBV7-2 and J is TRBJ2-7; unclear D gene. V gave up 1 base and J gave up 4 bases, with 11 bases separating them. Germline V gene data show CDR1 as SGHTA and CDR2 as FQGNSA. This CDR3 spans 14 amino acids. CDR3 coding DNA: TGTGCCAGCAGCTTAGGGTTGCGAGAATACGAGCAGTACTTC. Translation gives CASSLGLREYEQYF.

The chain uses TRBV6-1 and TRBJ1-3; D is uncertain. Germline CDR1 is MNHNS and CDR2 is SASEGT. V gave up 0 bases and J gave up 4 bases, with 13 bases separating them. CDR3 length: 16 amino acids. CDR3 nucleotides: TGTGCCAGCAGTGAAGCGGAGGGAACGGCCGGAAACACCATATATTTT. Protein sequence: CASSEAEGTAGNTIYF.

The rearrangement uses TRBV6-2 or TRBV6-3 and TRBJ2-3, with 13 bases matching TRBD2. The germline V gene encodes CDR1 MNHEY and CDR2 SVGEGT. The CDR3 sequence is 19 residues long. Unmatched junction bases numbered 8, after V lost 2 bases and J lost 0 bases. In DNA form, the CDR3 reads TGTGCCAGCAGTTACCCCACTAGCGGGAGGGGAACTAGCACAGATACGCAGTATTTT. Amino acids: CASSYPTSGRGTSTDTQYF.

This clone was recorded a few times. This CDR3 is CASSLAPQGGESSRNTIYF. The CDR3 DNA sequence: TGTGCCAGCAGCTTAGCCCCACAGGGCGGCGAATCCAGTAGAAACACCATATATTTT. The chain couples TRBV7-6 to TRBJ1-3; D is perhaps TRBD1 (6 bases). The length of the CDR3 is 19 residues. Germline V gene sequence: CDR1 SGHVS, CDR2 FNYEAQ. Trimming shortened V by 0 bases and J by 5 bases, and 23 bases separated the two germline ends.

J is TRBJ1-4 and V is TRBV5-4, with 10 bases that match TRBD1. Germline CDR1 reads SGHNT; CDR2 reads YYREEE (reference sequence). Trimming removed 4 bases from V and 4 bases from J; junction bases left unmatched: 4. The CDR3 is 15 residues long. The CDR3 reads CASSPDRGVNEKLFF. The CDR3 DNA follows: TGTGCCAGCAGCCCGGACAGGGGGGTTAATGAAAAACTGTTTTTT. The full variable domain, rest sourced from reference TRBV5-4 and TRBJ1-4, is ETGVTQSPTHLIKTRGQQVTLRCSSQSGHNTVSWYQQALGQGPQFIFQYYREEENGRGNFPPRFSGLQFPNYSSELNVNALELDDSALYLCASSPDRGVNEKLFFGSGTQLSVL.

The chain links TRBV7-6 to TRBJ1-1; the match to TRBD1 covers 8 bases. J was trimmed by 6 bases and V by 3 bases; bases with no gene match: 9. The CDR3 extends over 15 amino acids. Germline values: CDR1 SGHVS, CDR2 FNYEAQ. CDR3 residues: CASSLQGARISEAFF. The DNA for the CDR3 is TGTGCCAGCAGCTTGCAGGGGGCGCGGATATCTGAAGCTTTCTTT.

The V and J genes are TRBV3-1 (or the pseudogene TRBV3-2) and TRBJ1-5; D gene uncertain. The ends were cut back, 2 bases at V and 1 base at J, with 6 bases in the middle. CDR3 length equals 14 residues. Germline V gene data show CDR1 as LGHDT and CDR2 as YNNKEL (reference sequence). CDR3 DNA sequence: TGTGCCAGCAGCCAATGGCAGAGCAATCAGCCCCAGCATTTT. Its translation: CASSQWQSNQPQHF.

CDR3 region: CASSYRQNQPQHF. The CDR3 DNA follows: TGTGCCAGCAGCTACCGACAAAATCAGCCCCAGCATTTT. The chain is built from TRBV11-2 and TRBJ1-5; unclear D gene. The CDR3 consists of 13 residues. The V end was cut by 4 bases, the J end by 4 bases, with 8 bases between. Germline V lookup: CDR1 SGHAT, CDR2 FQNNGV.

The chain links TRBV27 to TRBJ2-1; 7 bases fit TRBD1. V shed 3 bases and J 2 bases; nucleotides not matched to a gene: 1. The CDR3 is 14 residues long. The germline CDR1 and CDR2 sequences are MNHEY and SMNVEV (reference sequence). The CDR3 loop is CASSLTGPYNEQFF. The CDR3 nucleotides read TGTGCCAGCAGTTTGACAGGGCCCTACAATGAGCAGTTCTTC.

This rearrangement joins TRBV2 to TRBJ2-7, with TRBD2 as a possible D gene (6 bases). CDR1 is SNHLY and CDR2 is FYNNEI in the germline V gene. Trimming took 0 bases from V and 5 from J, leaving 8 bases between them. The CDR3 extends over 13 amino acids. The CDR3 DNA follows: TGTGCCAGCAGTGAAGCGCGGGGTCACGAGCAGTACTTC. It yields the protein CASSEARGHEQYF. Full variable domain (rest looked up from reference TRBV2 and TRBJ2-7): EPEVTQTPSHQVTQMGQEVILRCVPISNHLYFYWYRQILGQKVEFLVSFYNNEISEKSEIFDDQFSVERPDGSNFTLKIRSTKLEDSAMYFCASSEARGHEQYFGPGTRLTVT.

This clone was seen only a few times. CDR3 DNA sequence: TGTGCCAGCAGTTTTGGGTTAGGGGAGACCCAGTACTTC. This gives the protein CASSFGLGETQYF. This rearrangement joins TRBV6-2 or TRBV6-3 to TRBJ2-5; D gene uncertain. Germline V lookup: CDR1 MNHEY, CDR2 SVGEGT. The CDR3 has 13 amino acids. Deletions cut 4 bases from V and 5 bases from J, with 11 bases between.

The V and J genes are TRBV11-2 and TRBJ2-5, with D tentatively TRBD1 or TRBD2 (6 bases each). Germline loops: CDR1 SGHAT, CDR2 FQNNGV. The CDR3 runs 14 residues. Trimming took 4 bases from V and 5 from J, leaving 14 bases between them. The CDR3 nucleotides are TGTGCCAGCAGCTCGTTAAGGGGGGTGGAGACCCAGTACTTC. It encodes CASSSLRGVETQYF. Using reference TRBV11-2 and TRBJ2-5 for the parts outside the CDR3, the full variable domain is EAGVAQSPRYKIIEKRQSVAFWCNPISGHATLYWYQQILGQGPKLLIQFQNNGVVDDSQLPKDRFSAERLKGVDSTLKIQPAKLEDSAVYLCASSSLRGVETQYFGPGTRLLVL.